The 10 T cell receptor beta chains given below trace back to one sample, sequenced in a study of T cells in Graves' hyperthyroidism and ophthalmopathy. TCR beta CDR3 regions were amplified from RNA transcripts. When the TCR CDR3 underwent first-round RT-PCR, the HTBI primer set was used. In TCRdb, the multiplex PCR reads were re-called with MiXCR into one record per CDR3 protein. The table lists around 450,000 distinct CDR3 sequences, roughly 13% of them singletons, with 4% to 6.5% in the top ten. Sample: blood. These receptors were obtained from a woman aged 18 to 35 with Graves' hyperthyroidism.

In its sample, this clonotype was seen many times. The genes are TRBV10-3 and TRBJ2-7; no clear D gene. V was trimmed by 0 bases and J by 7 bases, leaving 7 bases between them. This CDR3 is built from 12 residues. Germline CDR1 ENHRY, CDR2 SYGVKD. This CDR3 reads CAISESSVEQYF. As DNA, the CDR3 is TGTGCCATCAGTGAGTCGTCAGTTGAGCAGTACTTC.

This clonotype was seen many times. The chain employs TRBV11-2 and TRBJ2-7, with 11 bases matching TRBD1. This CDR3 region has 16 residues. J lost 4 bases, V lost 4 bases, and 9 bases had no gene match. CDR1 and CDR2 from the germline V gene are SGHAT and FQNNGV. CDR3 coding DNA: TGTGCCAGCAGCTCACCTAGGACAGGGGGCTGGTACGAGCAGTACTTC. Its protein is CASSSPRTGGWYEQYF. The variable domain in full, with the rest retrieved from reference TRBV11-2 and TRBJ2-7, is EAGVAQSPRYKIIEKRQSVAFWCNPISGHATLYWYQQILGQGPKLLIQFQNNGVVDDSQLPKDRFSAERLKGVDSTLKIQPAKLEDSAVYLCASSSPRTGGWYEQYFGPGTRLTVT.

The chain carries TRBV19 and TRBJ2-3; 7 positions match TRBD1. V lost 0 bases, J lost 6 bases, and 9 bases stayed unmatched. The CDR3 is made up of 16 amino acids. The V gene's germline CDR1 is LNHDA and CDR2 SQIVND (reference sequence). CDR3 sequence reads: CASSIEGTESVDTQYF. The CDR3 nucleotides are TGTGCCAGTAGTATAGAGGGGACAGAATCGGTGGATACGCAGTATTTT.

Concerning this clonotype itself: The germline gene is not matched at one end of the junction; a read error may be the cause. The CDR3 sequence is CASSQDRKLFGTEAFF. In nucleotides, the CDR3 is TGCGCCAGCAGCCAAGATCGAAAGCTTTTTGGCACTGAAGCTTTCTTT. The chain employs TRBV11-2 and TRBJ1-1; no firm D call. Per germline, CDR1 SGHAT and CDR2 FQNNGV. The CDR3 is 16 residues long.

This clonotype was counted ten times or more. The chain combines TRBV27 with TRBJ2-7; 9 bases line up with TRBD2. The CDR3 runs 15 residues. Losses at the gene ends were 3 bases for V and 2 bases for J; bases not matched to a gene: 5. Germline assignment: CDR1 MNHEY and CDR2 SMNVEV (reference sequence). The CDR3 reads CASSFIAGEAYEQYF. The DNA of the CDR3 is TGTGCCAGCAGTTTTATAGCGGGAGAAGCCTACGAGCAGTACTTC.

This clonotype was detected a few times. The CDR3 nucleotides are TGTGCCAGCAGTTCGGGGGCAACTAATGAAAAACTGTTTTTT. Protein: CASSSGATNEKLFF. The chain carries TRBV27 and TRBJ1-4; D is possibly TRBD1 (5 bases). The germline V gene has CDR1 MNHEY and CDR2 SMNVEV (reference sequence). The CDR3 length is 14 residues. Trimming left V 4 bases short and J 0 bases short, with 6 bases between.

Ten or more counts support this clonotype. The V gene is TRBV11-2, the J gene TRBJ2-6, with D perhaps matching TRBD1 (6 bases). The CDR3 contains 15 residues. Trimming left V 4 bases short and J 4 bases short, with 11 bases between. The germline V gene encodes CDR1 SGHAT and CDR2 FQNNGV. The CDR3 coding sequence is TGTGCCAGCAGCTCTAGGGGGTCCGGGGCCAACGTCCTGACTTTC. Protein: CASSSRGSGANVLTF.

This clonotype was seen at least ten times. The chain carries TRBV6-1 and TRBJ2-7; D remains ambiguous. The V end was cut by 7 bases, the J end by 4 bases, with 14 bases between. Germline lookup yields CDR1 MNHNS and CDR2 SASEGT. The CDR3 length is 13 residues. The CDR3 protein is CASTPEKWYEQYF. The CDR3 coding sequence is TGTGCCAGCACCCCAGAGAAGTGGTACGAGCAGTACTTC.

This clonotype was seen only a few times. The V call is TRBV29-1, the J call TRBJ2-7, with D possibly TRBD1 on 5 matching bases. Germline CDR1 reads SQVTM; CDR2 reads ANQGSEA. V lost 2 bases and J lost 0, with 17 bases in between. The CDR3 sequence is 16 residues long. CDR3 region: CSVELFTGSSSYEQYF. In nucleotides, the CDR3 is TGCAGCGTTGAACTGTTTACAGGCAGCAGCTCCTACGAGCAGTACTTC.

This clonotype was picked up a small number of times. The chain couples TRBV7-9 to TRBJ2-7; D may correspond to TRBD1 or TRBD2 (5 bases each). CDR1 is SEHNR and CDR2 is FQNEAQ in the germline V gene (reference sequence). Trimming shortened V by 1 base and J by 2 bases, and 24 bases separated the two germline ends. The CDR3 extends over 19 amino acids. Written as DNA, the CDR3 is TGTGCCAGCAGCTTAGACGGTGGGTGGGGGACGGGTCCGACCTACGAGCAGTACTTC. Translation: CASSLDGGWGTGPTYEQYF.